This TCR beta chain originates from a study of OX40 agonist ivuxolimab in advanced cancers. Looking at the study overall: Enrollees could have had prior anti-PD-1, anti-PD-L1 or anti-CTLA-4 therapy, which approximately 38% had received. Overall study results and limits: Antigen targets of the expanded peripheral T cells went undetermined.

Here immunoSEQ multiplex PCR was the method, and the copy in TCRdb shows in-frame clones only, minus some. The sample contains about 28,000 clones, roughly 80% of which appear only once. With respect to this clone: Antigen: not known. The germline gene is not matched at one end of the junction; a read error may be the cause.

Germline lookup yields CDR1 SEHNR and CDR2 FQNEAQ (reference sequence). This CDR3 region has 11 residues. The chain employs TRBV7-9 and TRBJ2-3; 9 bases fit TRBD1. Sequenced here: CD4+ or CD8+ T cells sorted from blood, sampled in a trial of the OX40 agonist ivuxolimab. The origin of this receptor is an adult with an advanced solid tumor such as melanoma, head and neck, liver or kidney cancer. CDR3 residues: CASSYRDREVF. The CDR3 coding sequence is TGTGCCAGCAGCTACCGGGACAGGGAGGTTTTT.